This TCR beta chain was obtained from a study of OX40 agonist ivuxolimab in advanced cancers. About the research overall: People who had prior anti-PD-1, anti-PD-L1 or anti-CTLA-4 therapy could take part, and around 40% had some. Partial response was recorded in three patients: one hepatocellular carcinoma and two cutaneous melanoma cases.

Whole-study results and caveats: By week 6 at 0.1 to 3.0 mg/kg, blood CD4+ and CD8+ T cells had expanded clonally. Low levels of normalized T-cell clonal expansion also appeared in some nonresponders.

Concerning this clone itself: Its specificity is not known.

This CDR3 is built from 16 residues. From germline, CDR1 is MGHRA and CDR2 YSYEKL. Trimming cost V 0 bases and J 4 bases; bases outside gene matches: 3. Libraries were prepared by immunoSEQ multiplex PCR; TCRdb keeps only in-frame clonotypes and omits some of them. Of 57,000 or so clones listed, about 85% are singletons. This rearrangement joins TRBV4-1 to TRBJ1-3; 10 bases map to TRBD1. The TCR sequence derives from an adult with an advanced solid tumor such as melanoma, head and neck, liver or kidney cancer. The material was CD4+ or CD8+ T cells sorted from blood, obtained in a trial of the OX40 agonist ivuxolimab. For the CDR3, the DNA is TGCGCCAGCAGCCAAGAGCAGGGACAGGGGGGAAACACCATATATTTT. It translates to CASSQEQGQGGNTIYF.